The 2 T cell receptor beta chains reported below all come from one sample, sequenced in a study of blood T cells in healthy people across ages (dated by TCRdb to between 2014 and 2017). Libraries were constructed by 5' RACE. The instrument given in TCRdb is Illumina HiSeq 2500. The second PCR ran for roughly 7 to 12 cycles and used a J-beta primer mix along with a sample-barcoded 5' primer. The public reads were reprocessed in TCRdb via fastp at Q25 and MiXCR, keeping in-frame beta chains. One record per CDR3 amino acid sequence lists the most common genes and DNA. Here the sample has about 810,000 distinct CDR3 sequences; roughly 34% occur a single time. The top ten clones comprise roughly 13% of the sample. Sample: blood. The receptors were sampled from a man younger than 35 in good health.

The CDR3 reads CASSLLSAGANTEAFF. CDR3 DNA: TGCGCCAGCAGCTTGTTATCGGCAGGGGCAAACACTGAAGCTTTCTTT. This chain links TRBV5-1 with TRBJ1-1; tentatively, D is TRBD1 (6 bases). CDR1 and CDR2 (germline): SGHRS, YFSETQ. CDR3 length: 16 residues. V lost 1 base and J 2 bases, leaving 15 bases between the germline ends.

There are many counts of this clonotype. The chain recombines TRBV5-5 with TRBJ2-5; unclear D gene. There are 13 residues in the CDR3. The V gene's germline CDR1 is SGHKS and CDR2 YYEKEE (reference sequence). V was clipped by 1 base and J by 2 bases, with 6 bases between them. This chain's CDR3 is CASSLITQETQYF. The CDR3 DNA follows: TGTGCCAGCAGCTTGATCACGCAAGAGACCCAGTACTTC.